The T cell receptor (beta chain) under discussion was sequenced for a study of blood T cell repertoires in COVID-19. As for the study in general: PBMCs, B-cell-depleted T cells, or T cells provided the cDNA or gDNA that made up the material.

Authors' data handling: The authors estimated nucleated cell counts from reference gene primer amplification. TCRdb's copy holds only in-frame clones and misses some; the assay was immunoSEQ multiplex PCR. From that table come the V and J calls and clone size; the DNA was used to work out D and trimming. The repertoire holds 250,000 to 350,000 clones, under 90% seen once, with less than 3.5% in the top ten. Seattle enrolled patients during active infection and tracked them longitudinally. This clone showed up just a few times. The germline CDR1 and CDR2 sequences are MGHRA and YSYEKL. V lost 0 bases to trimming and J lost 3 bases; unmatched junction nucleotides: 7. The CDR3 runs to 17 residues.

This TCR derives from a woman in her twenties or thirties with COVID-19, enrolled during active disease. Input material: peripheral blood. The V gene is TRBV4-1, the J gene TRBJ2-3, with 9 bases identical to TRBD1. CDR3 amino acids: CASSQDRGTGRTDTQYF. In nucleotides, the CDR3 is TGCGCCAGCAGCCAAGATCGAGGGACAGGGAGGACAGATACGCAGTATTTT.